Listed below are T cell receptor beta chains from one sample, sequenced in a study of T cell responses to AZD1222 COVID-19 vaccine. Some clones are missing from TCRdb's copy, which holds only in-frame ones; the method was immunoSEQ multiplex PCR. This sample carries more than 70,000 clones, approximately 90% of them seen once, and the ten largest clones take 25% to 30%. The source was peripheral blood, collected 28 days after the second AZD1222 dose. Every receptor here comes from an adult who received the AZD1222 COVID-19 vaccine. CDR3s include the opening cysteine and the closing phenylalanine or tryptophan. Each record gives: J gene, D gene, clone size, V gene, CDR3 protein, CDR3 DNA. D genes are given only for firm matches. Rows may omit the clone size; those that give it use once, few, many or a size class.

J: TRBJ1-4; D: .; size: .; V: TRBV19; CDR3: CASSILGATNEKLFF; DNA: TGTGCCAGTAGTATCTTGGGTGCAACTAATGAAAAACTGTTTTTT
J: TRBJ1-2; D: TRBD1; size: .; V: TRBV28; CDR3: CASSLGGDRGGGYTF; DNA: TGTGCCAGCAGTTTAGGGGGGGACAGGGGAGGAGGCTACACCTTC
J: TRBJ2-1; D: TRBD1; size: .; V: TRBV24-1; CDR3: CATSDPGQGEYNEQFF; DNA: TGTGCCACCAGTGACCCTGGACAGGGTGAATACAATGAGCAGTTCTTC
J: TRBJ2-3; D: TRBD2; size: .; V: TRBV5-1; CDR3: CASSLGLAGRTDTQYF; DNA: TGCGCCAGCAGCTTGGGACTAGCGGGACGCACAGATACGCAGTATTTT
J: TRBJ1-5; D: .; size: once; V: TRBV27; CDR3: CASSLSGTGNQPQHF; DNA: TGTGCCAGCAGTTTATCAGGGACGGGCAATCAGCCCCAGCATTTT
J: TRBJ2-7; D: .; size: .; V: TRBV11-2; CDR3: CASRESGTPTPLEQYF; DNA: TGTGCCAGCAGGGAATCCGGGACCCCCACCCCTCTCGAGCAGTACTTC
J: TRBJ2-3; D: TRBD2; size: .; V: TRBV28; CDR3: CASSPYSGTSTDTQYF; DNA: TGTGCCAGCAGCCCCTATAGCGGGACTAGCACAGATACGCAGTATTTT
J: TRBJ2-7; D: .; size: once; V: TRBV28; CDR3: CASSLRTAGEQYF; DNA: TGTGCCAGCAGTTTAAGGACTGCAGGCGAGCAGTACTTC
J: TRBJ2-7; D: TRBD2; size: .; V: TRBV6-5; CDR3: CASSFGLAVYEQYF; DNA: TGTGCCAGCAGCTTTGGACTAGCGGTCTACGAGCAGTACTTC
J: TRBJ1-5; D: TRBD1; size: .; V: TRBV6-5; CDR3: CATQGDQPQHF; DNA: TGTGCCACACAGGGGGATCAGCCCCAGCATTTT
J: TRBJ1-6; D: .; size: .; V: TRBV28; CDR3: CASSSDYNSPLHF; DNA: TGTGCCAGCAGTAGTGATTATAATTCACCCCTCCACTTT
J: TRBJ2-1; D: .; size: .; V: TRBV5-1; CDR3: CASSLGPQGSYNEQFF; DNA: TGCGCCAGCAGCTTGGGCCCCCAGGGGTCATACAATGAGCAGTTCTTC
J: TRBJ2-3; D: TRBD2; size: .; V: TRBV9; CDR3: CASSPSTSWDTQYF; DNA: TGTGCCAGCAGCCCCTCGACTAGCTGGGATACGCAGTATTTT
J: TRBJ2-2; D: .; size: .; V: TRBV15; CDR3: CATSRGVSNTGELFF; DNA: TGTGCCACCAGCAGAGGAGTATCGAACACCGGGGAGCTGTTTTTT
J: TRBJ2-2; D: .; size: once; V: TRBV28; CDR3: CATQGHTGELFF; DNA: TGTGCCACCCAGGGGCACACCGGGGAGCTGTTTTTT
J: TRBJ1-2; D: TRBD1; size: .; V: TRBV11-2; CDR3: CASSGLDRGGGYTF; DNA: TGTGCCAGCAGTGGCCTAGACAGGGGCGGGGGCTACACCTTC
J: TRBJ1-2; D: .; size: .; V: TRBV28; CDR3: CASSSYRENGYTF; DNA: TGTGCCAGCAGTTCCTACAGGGAAAATGGCTACACCTTC
J: TRBJ1-1; D: TRBD1; size: .; V: TRBV28; CDR3: CASSVYRGNTEAFF; DNA: TGTGCCAGCAGTGTTTACAGGGGAAACACTGAAGCTTTCTTT
J: TRBJ2-6; D: .; size: .; V: TRBV10-3; CDR3: CAISESTGSLSGANVLTF; DNA: TGTGCCATCAGTGAGTCAACAGGGTCCCTCTCTGGGGCCAACGTCCTGACTTTC
J: TRBJ2-2; D: .; size: .; V: TRBV19; CDR3: CASSKQGTGELFF; DNA: TGTGCCAGTAGTAAACAGGGAACCGGGGAGCTGTTTTTT